This TCR beta chain was identified in a study of early T cells in non-severe SARS-CoV-2 infection. About the research overall: Sequencing used unsorted whole-blood bulk RNA, so chains lack pairing. Overall study findings and caveats: Clonotype matching in VDJdb favored anti-spike CD8 responses and did not capture private and CD4 specificities.

The V end lost 5 bases, the J end lost 2 bases, and 10 bases lay between the germline ends. The germline CDR1 and CDR2 sequences are SNHLY and FYNNEI. CDR3 length: 14 amino acids. This clonotype came up a few times. Its antigen is not known. Unique molecular identifiers were attached to individual cDNA molecules. In TCRdb, the 5' RACE reads were re-called with MiXCR into one record per CDR3 protein. The data hold 81,000 or so distinct CDR3 sequences, with roughly 12% observed a single time. The sequence came from an adult who was a healthcare worker with PCR-confirmed SARS-CoV-2 infection or an uninfected control (not recorded which). V gene TRBV2 combines with J gene TRBJ1-5; a possible D gene is TRBD1 (6 bases). The sequencing input was whole blood. The CDR3, as DNA: TGTGCCAGCAGTAGGACAGCCCGCAATCAGCCCCAGCATTTT. Amino acids: CASSRTARNQPQHF.